This T cell receptor beta chain derives from a study of blood T cell repertoires in COVID-19 (dated by TCRdb to 2018 to 2020). Turning to the overall study: Collaborator samples came from the United States, Italy and Spain and covered acute and convalescent phases of COVID-19. The material from the prospective study consisted of cDNA or gDNA derived from T cells, B-cell-depleted T cells, or PBMCs. The dataset comprised deeply sampled blood TCRbeta repertoires from subjects exposed to, actively infected with, or recovered from COVID-19. Where available, HLA class I and class II types were taken from metadata supplied by the sample provider and were not determined by assay-based typing. Nearly every sample came with metadata listing a de-identified subject ID, COVID-19 status, age in years and sex. The samples were drawn from two sources: the first 160 participants of the ongoing ImmuneRACE study, and 1,254 subjects contributed by 6 global collaborators. The repertoires were released in a freely available public database meant as a resource for research on the immune response to SARS-CoV-2. The investigation overall reported the following: How much clinical and demographic metadata was included differed by source and by participant, and the metadata was provided uncurated.

TCRbeta CDR3 regions were amplified from genomic DNA by means of the immunoSEQ Assay, a bias-controlled multiplex PCR. Regarding the original processing steps: The number of nucleated cells in each sample was estimated from the amplification of reference gene primers within the assay. To quantify the absolute abundance of each unique TCRbeta CDR3 rearrangement, sequence reads were collapsed and filtered. For each sample, productive Simpson clonality was calculated as the square root of Simpson's diversity index across productive rearrangements. Here the immuneACCESS table is served through TCRdb, limited to in-frame sequences with V and J called. Missing clones are a known gap in these copies; in checked studies unresolved V genes cover under half, and the rest lacks a known reason. V and J calls and clone size are copied from that table; D and trimming were computed from the DNA. This sample holds around 140,000 clones; about 76% were observed only once. The ten largest account for approximately 8.7% of the sample.

CDR1 MNHEY and CDR2 SMNVEV were looked up in the germline V gene (reference sequence). V sheds 0 bases and J sheds 8 bases, leaving 19 bases between their ends. From its cysteine to its phenylalanine, the CDR3 spans 16 amino acids. Just CDR3 DNA is preserved here, 48 bases in frame from base 1. The collaborating institutions used their own protocols to collect whole blood in K2EDTA tubes. For TCRbeta analysis, collaborator samples were shipped as frozen whole blood, as isolated PBMCs, or as DNA extracted from either sample type. Details on this clone: What this receptor recognizes is not known. The input lacks base qualities; no much larger clone sits a single base away.

This TCR was sampled from a woman aged 60-75 years with active or convalescent COVID-19. The sample consisted of peripheral blood. This receptor chain uses TRBV27 and TRBJ1-2, with TRBD1 as a weak D call on 6 bases. The CDR3 is CASSLSSGAGFGGYTF. The sequence in DNA is TGTGCCAGCAGTTTATCTTCAGGGGCAGGTTTCGGGGGCTACACCTTC.